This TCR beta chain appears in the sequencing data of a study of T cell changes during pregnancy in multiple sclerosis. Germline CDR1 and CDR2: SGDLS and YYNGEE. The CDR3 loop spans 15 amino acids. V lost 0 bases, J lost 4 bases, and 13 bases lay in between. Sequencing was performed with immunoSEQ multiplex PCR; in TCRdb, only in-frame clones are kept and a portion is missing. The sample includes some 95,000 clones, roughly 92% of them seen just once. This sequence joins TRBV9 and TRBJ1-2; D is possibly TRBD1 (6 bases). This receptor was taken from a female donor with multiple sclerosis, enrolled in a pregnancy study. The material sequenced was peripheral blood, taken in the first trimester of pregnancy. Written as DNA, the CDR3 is TGTGCCAGCAGCGTAGGCAATACAGGGCTCTATGGCTACACCTTC. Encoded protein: CASSVGNTGLYGYTF.